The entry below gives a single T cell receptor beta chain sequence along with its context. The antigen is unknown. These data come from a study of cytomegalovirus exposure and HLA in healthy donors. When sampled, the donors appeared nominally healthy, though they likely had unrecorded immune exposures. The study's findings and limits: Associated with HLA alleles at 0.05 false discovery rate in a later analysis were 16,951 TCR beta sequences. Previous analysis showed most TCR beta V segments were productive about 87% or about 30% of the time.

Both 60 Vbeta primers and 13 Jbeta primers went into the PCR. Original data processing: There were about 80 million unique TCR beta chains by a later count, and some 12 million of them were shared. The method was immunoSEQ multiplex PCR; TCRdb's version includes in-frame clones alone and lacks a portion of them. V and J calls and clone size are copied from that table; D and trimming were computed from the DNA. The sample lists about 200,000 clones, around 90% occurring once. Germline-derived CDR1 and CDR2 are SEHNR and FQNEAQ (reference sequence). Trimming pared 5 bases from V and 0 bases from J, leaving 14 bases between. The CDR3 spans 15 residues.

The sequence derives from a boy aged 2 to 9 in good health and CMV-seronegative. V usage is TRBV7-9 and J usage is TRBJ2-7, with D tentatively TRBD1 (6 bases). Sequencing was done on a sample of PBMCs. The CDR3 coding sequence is TGTGCCAGCAGCCAGCACCGGGACACCTCCTACGAGCAGTACTTC. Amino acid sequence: CASSQHRDTSYEQYF.